This TCR beta chain stems from a study of blood T cell repertoires in COVID-19. This CDR3 is 12 amino acids long. From germline, CDR1 is SEHNR and CDR2 FQNEAQ (reference sequence). The germline V and J ends were trimmed by 5 bases and 14 bases, with 13 bases remaining between them. Original processing methods: Estimates of nucleated cell counts were drawn from the amplification of reference gene primers. Only in-frame clones appear in the TCRdb table, and some are missing; sequencing was by immunoSEQ multiplex PCR. D and trimming were read from the DNA, whereas the V and J calls and clone size are those reported in that table. The data show about 440,000 clones, with less than 95% seen just once and under 0.7% held by the top ten.

This TCR was sampled from a man younger than 30 who had recovered from COVID-19. The sequenced sample consisted of PBMCs or T cells enriched from blood (not recorded which). The chain couples TRBV7-9 to TRBJ1-6; D remains ambiguous. This CDR3 reads CASSEKNEALHF. The CDR3 nucleotides read TGTGCCAGCAGCGAGAAAAACGAGGCCCTCCACTTT.